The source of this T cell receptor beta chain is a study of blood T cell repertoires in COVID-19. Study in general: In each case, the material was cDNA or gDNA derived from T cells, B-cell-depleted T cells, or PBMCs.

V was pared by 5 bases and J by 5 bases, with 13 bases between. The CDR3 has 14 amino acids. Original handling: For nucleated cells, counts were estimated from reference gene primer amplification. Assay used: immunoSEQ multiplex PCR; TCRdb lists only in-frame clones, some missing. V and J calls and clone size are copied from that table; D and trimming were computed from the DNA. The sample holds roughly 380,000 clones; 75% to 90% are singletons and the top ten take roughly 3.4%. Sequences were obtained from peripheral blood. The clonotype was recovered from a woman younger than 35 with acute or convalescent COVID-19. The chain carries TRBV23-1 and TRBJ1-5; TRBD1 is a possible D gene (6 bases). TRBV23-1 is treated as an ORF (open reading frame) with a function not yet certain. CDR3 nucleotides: TGCGCCAGCAGTTTGGAGGACAGCTATCAGCCCCAGCATTTT. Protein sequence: CASSLEDSYQPQHF.